This TCR beta chain was documented in a study of CD8 T cells in ankylosing spondylitis. A few counts support this clonotype. Its antigen is still unknown. The V gene's germline CDR1 is SGHKS and CDR2 YYEKEE (reference sequence). The CDR3 extends over 15 amino acids. Deletions cut 0 bases from V and 4 bases from J, with 13 bases between. General study points: The authors reported significant enrichment of disease-linked clones in matched ankylosing spondylitis synovial fluid. A motif in TCR beta, a set of several highly homologous variants, appeared characteristic of ankylosing spondylitis blood. In reactive arthritis synovial fluid and blood, some motif variants had been reported before.

TCRdb processed the 5' RACE reads anew with MiXCR; each CDR3 protein has one entry. Of 150,000 to 250,000 distinct CDR3 sequences in the sample, roughly 13% were seen once. The TCR originated in a male donor with ankylosing spondylitis or in good health (not recorded which). Sequenced material: blood, either unsorted or a sorted T cell fraction (not recorded which). The genes are TRBV5-5 and TRBJ1-1, with D uncertain. The CDR3 reads CASSLGSEPGTEAFF. DNA for the CDR3: TGTGCCAGCAGCTTGGGCAGCGAACCAGGCACTGAAGCTTTCTTT.